These 30 T cell receptor beta chains originate from one sample sequenced in a study of cytomegalovirus exposure and HLA in healthy donors (dated by TCRdb to about 2017). The library was made by the immunoSEQ multiplex PCR assay. This is the immuneACCESS table as TCRdb keeps it, with only in-frame sequences that have V and J called. A part of the clones is gone; compared with another copy, unresolved V genes explain less than half, and the rest is unexplained. This sample holds 75,000 to 90,000 clones; 95% were observed only once. Of the sample, more than 0.65% falls within the top ten clones. Sequencing was performed on PBMCs. These receptors were obtained from a woman aged 18-35 years in good health and CMV-seronegative.

The gene calls are TRBV5-5 and TRBJ1-1, with TRBD1 identical over 7 bases. This CDR3 region has 14 residues. Germline lookup yields CDR1 SGHKS and CDR2 YYEKEE (reference sequence). J gave up 6 bases and V 0 bases, and 5 bases lay outside the gene matches. CDR3 in DNA: TGTGCCAGCAGCTTGGGGACGCAGGGGGCTGAAGCTTTCTTT. As protein: CASSLGTQGAEAFF.

The rearrangement joins TRBV5-1 to TRBJ1-2; TRBD1 agrees at 10 bases. V lost 4 bases to trimming and J lost 5 bases; unmatched junction nucleotides: 5. Germline values: CDR1 SGHRS, CDR2 YFSETQ. The CDR3 is made up of 14 amino acids. The CDR3 loop reads CASSKGQGEYGYTF. In nucleotides, the CDR3 is TGCGCCAGCAGCAAAGGACAGGGGGAATATGGCTACACCTTC.

V gene TRBV7-9 combines with J gene TRBJ2-7, with TRBD1 matching 8 bases. This CDR3 is 17 amino acids long. CDR1 is SEHNR, CDR2 FQNEAQ, per germline (reference sequence). V trimming: 3 bases; J trimming: 6 bases; junction bases outside the gene matches: 16. CDR3: CASSFRRAGTGTFEQYF. CDR3 DNA: TGTGCCAGCAGCTTTCGTAGGGCCGGGACAGGTACTTTCGAGCAGTACTTC. Full variable domain (missing parts from reference TRBV7-9 and TRBJ2-7): DTGVSQNPRHKITKRGQNVTFRCDPISEHNRLYWYRQTLGQGPEFLTYFQNEAQLEKSRLLSDRFSAERPKGSFSTLEIQRTEQGDSAMYLCASSFRRAGTGTFEQYFGPGTRLTVT.

This chain connects TRBV25-1 to TRBJ2-1; 8 nucleotides line up with TRBD1. V trimming: 4 bases; J trimming: 1 base; junction bases outside the gene matches: 3. This CDR3 comprises 15 residues. Germline CDR1 MGHDK, CDR2 SYGVNS. The CDR3 reads CASSGGQGSYNEQFF. The CDR3 DNA is TGTGCCAGCAGTGGCGGACAGGGATCCTACAATGAGCAGTTCTTC.

As DNA, the CDR3 is TGCGCCAGCAGCCAAACAGATTCCATCAAGCCCCAGCATTTT. As protein: CASSQTDSIKPQHF. The chain uses TRBV4-1 and TRBJ1-5; D remains unclear. Trimming removed 2 bases at V and 8 bases at J, with 13 bases between. The CDR3 is 14 residues long. CDR1 is MGHRA, CDR2 YSYEKL, per germline.

The chain recombines TRBV5-4 with TRBJ2-3; 10 positions match TRBD2. The CDR3 totals 17 residues. The ends lost 0 bases at V and 0 bases at J; junction bases unmatched: 4. Germline values: CDR1 SGHNT, CDR2 YYREEE (reference sequence). The CDR3 loop reads CASSLGSTSGSTDTQYF. The DNA for the CDR3 is TGTGCCAGCAGCTTGGGGTCGACTAGCGGGAGCACAGATACGCAGTATTTT.

The chain uses TRBV28 and TRBJ2-1, with D possibly matching TRBD2 (6 bases). The V end was cut by 4 bases, the J end by 1 base, with 14 bases between. The CDR3 consists of 16 residues. Germline lookup yields CDR1 MDHEN and CDR2 SYDVKM. This CDR3 reads CASSSPGVWSYNEQFF. The DNA of the CDR3 is TGTGCCAGCAGTTCCCCGGGAGTGTGGTCCTACAATGAGCAGTTCTTC. Full variable domain (outside the CDR3, taken from reference TRBV28 and TRBJ2-1): DVKVTQSSRYLVKRTGEKVFLECVQDMDHENMFWYRQDPGLGLRLIYFSYDVKMKEKGDIPEGYSVSREKKERFSLILESASTNQTSMYLCASSSPGVWSYNEQFFGPGTRLTVL.

The chain links TRBV2 to TRBJ1-2; the D is unclear. The V gene's germline CDR1 is SNHLY and CDR2 FYNNEI. The length of the CDR3 is 13 residues. Trimming removed 4 bases at V and 8 bases at J, with 14 bases between. The CDR3 here is CASSGDGPGGYTF. The CDR3 coding sequence is TGTGCCAGCAGTGGAGACGGGCCGGGGGGCTACACCTTC. Combining the CDR3 with reference TRBV2 and TRBJ1-2 gives the whole variable domain EPEVTQTPSHQVTQMGQEVILRCVPISNHLYFYWYRQILGQKVEFLVSFYNNEISEKSEIFDDQFSVERPDGSNFTLKIRSTKLEDSAMYFCASSGDGPGGYTFGSGTRLTVV.

V gene TRBV27 combines with J gene TRBJ1-1; D is unresolved. Between the trimmed V and J ends, which lost 5 bases and 1 base, there was a span of 11 bases. Germline CDR1 MNHEY, CDR2 SMNVEV (reference sequence). The length of the CDR3 is 14 residues. The chain's CDR3 is CASSHQAQNTEAFF. The CDR3, as DNA: TGTGCCAGCAGTCATCAGGCCCAGAACACTGAAGCTTTCTTT.

The V call is TRBV7-2, the J call TRBJ2-7, with a possible D match to TRBD2 (6 bases). The CDR3 has 14 amino acids. V lost 3 bases, J lost 4 bases, and 13 bases lay in between. The germline V gene has CDR1 SGHTA and CDR2 FQGNSA. The CDR3 loop reads CASSFPGEVYEQYF. DNA for the CDR3: TGTGCCAGCAGCTTTCCGGGAGAGGTATACGAGCAGTACTTC. Variable domain in full (rest from reference TRBV7-2 and TRBJ2-7): GAGVSQSPSNKVTEKGKDVELRCDPISGHTALYWYRQSLGQGLEFLIYFQGNSAPDKSGLPSDRFSAERTGGSVSTLTIQRTQQEDSAVYLCASSFPGEVYEQYFGPGTRLTVT.

The chain uses TRBV5-5 and TRBJ1-2; weak D call: TRBD1 (6 bases). Germline assignment: CDR1 SGHKS and CDR2 YYEKEE (reference sequence). The CDR3 spans 15 residues. The germline V and J ends were trimmed by 2 bases and 6 bases, with 17 bases remaining between them. CDR3 amino acids: CASSLLFVGGNGYTF. Here the CDR3 DNA reads TGTGCCAGCAGCTTACTCTTCGTAGGGGGAAATGGCTACACCTTC. The full variable domain, completed using reference TRBV5-5 and TRBJ1-2, is DAGVTQSPTHLIKTRGQQVTLRCSPISGHKSVSWYQQVLGQGPQFIFQYYEKEERGRGNFPDRFSARQFPNYSSELNVNALLLGDSALYLCASSLLFVGGNGYTFGSGTRLTVV.

The rearrangement uses TRBV7-2 and TRBJ2-7; a possible D gene is TRBD2 (6 bases). Looked up from germline, CDR1 is SGHTA and CDR2 is FQGNSA. This CDR3 is built from 15 residues. V was cut by 4 bases and J by 3 bases, with 16 bases left in between. This chain's CDR3 is CASSSGLEGFYEQYF. The DNA of the CDR3 is TGTGCCAGCAGCTCCGGGCTGGAGGGGTTCTACGAGCAGTACTTC.

V is TRBV5-1 and J is TRBJ2-5, with 7 positions matching TRBD1. Germline values: CDR1 SGHRS, CDR2 YFSETQ. The CDR3 runs to 13 residues. The V gene end was trimmed by 5 bases and the J gene end by 5 bases; junction bases not matched to a gene: 6. CDR3 bases: TGCGCCAGCAGGACAGGGTTTGGGGAGACCCAGTACTTC. The encoded protein is CASRTGFGETQYF.

The CDR3 nucleotides are TGTGCCAGCAGTTCCGGGACAGTGACGAACACTGAAGCTTTCTTT. Amino acid sequence: CASSSGTVTNTEAFF. The V gene is TRBV6-5, the J gene TRBJ1-1; 7 nucleotides line up with TRBD1. V lost 4 bases, J lost 1 base, and 6 bases stayed unmatched. CDR1 MNHEY and CDR2 SVGAGI come from the germline V gene. CDR3 size: 15 residues.

This chain links TRBV12-5 with TRBJ1-2; a weak D match, TRBD1 (5 bases). The CDR3 is 13 residues long. The ends were cut back, 6 bases at V and 4 bases at J, with 12 bases in the middle. The germline CDR1 and CDR2 sequences are LGHNT and FRNRAP. This chain's CDR3 is CASGQTGAYGYTF. CDR3 sequence (DNA): TGTGCTAGTGGCCAAACAGGTGCCTATGGCTACACCTTC.

This chain links TRBV2 with TRBJ1-4, with 8 bases identical to TRBD1. Germline V lookup: CDR1 SNHLY, CDR2 FYNNEI. Germline trimming cut 7 bases from V and 8 bases from J; bases unmatched to any gene: 9. CDR3 length equals 14 residues. CDR3 nucleotides: TGTGCCAGCATGCGAGACAGGGGAGGAGAAAAACTGTTTTTT. It translates to CASMRDRGGEKLFF.

The chain has TRBV4-1 and TRBJ1-5, with 7 bases matching TRBD1. The V gene's germline CDR1 is MGHRA and CDR2 YSYEKL. CDR3 length: 14 residues. After removal of 4 bases from V and 6 bases from J, the junction contained 6 bases not matched to a gene. CDR3 sequence reads: CASSPGGWSQPQHF. CDR3 nucleotide sequence: TGCGCCAGCAGCCCAGGGGGTTGGAGTCAGCCCCAGCATTTT.

This sequence joins TRBV2 and TRBJ2-3; 12 bases align to TRBD2. V was clipped by 2 bases and J by 6 bases; unmatched bases: 3. Per the germline V gene, CDR1 is SNHLY and CDR2 is FYNNEI. This CDR3 has 15 residues. CDR3 nucleotides: TGTGCCAGCAGTGAAAGGCTAGCGGGGGGGGATACGCAGTATTTT. This codes for CASSERLAGGDTQYF.

This rearrangement joins TRBV7-2 to TRBJ2-5; D remains ambiguous. The CDR3 is 18 amino acids. The germline V and J ends were trimmed by 5 bases and 2 bases, with 24 bases remaining between them. The V gene's germline CDR1 is SGHTA and CDR2 FQGNSA. CDR3 sequence: CASSPQLGYTRSQETQYF. In nucleotides, the CDR3 is TGTGCCAGCAGCCCCCAGCTGGGCTACACTCGGTCTCAAGAGACCCAGTACTTC.

The chain has TRBV7-2 and TRBJ1-2, with D possibly matching TRBD1 (6 bases). The V and J ends lost 0 bases and 8 bases respectively, with 19 bases between them. CDR3 size: 16 residues. Germline V CDR1 and CDR2: SGHTA, FQGNSA. CDR3 nucleotides: TGTGCCAGCAGCTTAGCGGGCGCTTTACAGGGCGAGGGCTACACCTTC. It encodes CASSLAGALQGEGYTF. Full variable domain (remainder filled in from reference TRBV7-2 and TRBJ1-2): GAGVSQSPSNKVTEKGKDVELRCDPISGHTALYWYRQSLGQGLEFLIYFQGNSAPDKSGLPSDRFSAERTGGSVSTLTIQRTQQEDSAVYLCASSLAGALQGEGYTFGSGTRLTVV.

The chain combines TRBV4-3 with TRBJ2-7; D call uncertain. The CDR3 spans 13 residues. Germline CDR1 reads LGHNA; CDR2 reads YSLEER. Trimming left V 2 bases short and J 3 bases short, with 8 bases between. The chain's CDR3 is CASSQWASYEQYF. The DNA of the CDR3 is TGCGCCAGCAGCCAATGGGCGAGCTACGAGCAGTACTTC.

Here the CDR3 DNA reads TGTGCCATCAGTGATCCGGGATCCTACGAGCAGTACTTC. It encodes CAISDPGSYEQYF. V gene TRBV10-3 combines with J gene TRBJ2-7, with D maybe TRBD2 (5 bases). CDR1 ENHRY and CDR2 SYGVKD come from the germline V gene. V lost 3 bases and J 1 base, leaving 7 bases between the germline ends. This CDR3 is 13 amino acids long.

The CDR3 here is CASSLAGGTGALQETQYF. Written as DNA, the CDR3 is TGCGCCAGCAGCTTGGCCGGGGGGACAGGGGCGCTCCAAGAGACCCAGTACTTC. V usage is TRBV5-1 and J usage is TRBJ2-5; the match to TRBD1 covers 10 bases. This CDR3 contains 18 residues. CDR1 is SGHRS and CDR2 is YFSETQ in the germline V gene. The V gene end was trimmed by 0 bases and the J gene end by 1 base; junction bases not matched to a gene: 9.

The CDR3 spells CASSLASGPSSYNEQFF. The CDR3 DNA sequence: TGCGCCAGCAGCTTGGCCAGCGGGCCTAGCTCCTACAATGAGCAGTTCTTC. This rearrangement joins TRBV5-1 to TRBJ2-1; perhaps TRBD2 as D (6 bases). CDR1 is SGHRS and CDR2 is YFSETQ in the germline V gene. This CDR3 region has 17 residues. V lost 0 bases to trimming and J lost 0 bases, with 13 bases between them.

The chain recombines TRBV6-5 with TRBJ2-3; 10 bases fit TRBD2. The ends lost 0 bases at V and 7 bases at J; junction bases unmatched: 4. Germline CDR1 reads MNHEY; CDR2 reads SVGAGI. This CDR3 region has 15 residues. The CDR3: CASSYSSSGSYTQYF. For the CDR3, the DNA is TGTGCCAGCAGTTACTCATCTAGCGGGAGTTATACGCAGTATTTT.

The chain is built from TRBV7-2 and TRBJ1-1; unclear D gene. The ends were cut back, 2 bases at V and 5 bases at J, with 9 bases in the middle. The CDR3 spans 13 residues. The germline V gene has CDR1 SGHTA and CDR2 FQGNSA. The CDR3: CASSLTGPTEAFF. CDR3 coding DNA: TGTGCCAGCAGCTTAACGGGTCCTACTGAAGCTTTCTTT.

The chain carries TRBV5-4 and TRBJ2-3, with no clear D. V was trimmed by 4 bases and J by 2 bases, leaving 14 bases between them. This CDR3 spans 15 amino acids. The germline gives CDR1 SGHNT, CDR2 YYREEE (reference sequence). The CDR3 nucleotides are TGTGCCAGCAGCGACAAGAAGGTGATCACAGATACGCAGTATTTT. Protein: CASSDKKVITDTQYF.

This clone was seen just once. The chain employs TRBV28 and TRBJ2-7; 11 positions agree with TRBD1. The CDR3 has 15 amino acids. V shed 6 bases, J shed 3 bases, and the junction held 7 bases outside the gene matches. Germline V CDR1 and CDR2: MDHEN, SYDVKM. CDR3 in DNA: TGTGCCAGCAGGGGACAGGGGGGGGGTTACTACGAGCAGTACTTC. This codes for CASRGQGGGYYEQYF.

This clone was observed once. The chain employs TRBV19 and TRBJ1-2, with 11 bases identical to TRBD1. CDR3 length: 13 residues. The V gene end was trimmed by 10 bases and the J gene end by 6 bases; junction bases not matched to a gene: 7. Germline CDR1 LNHDA, CDR2 SQIVND (reference sequence). The CDR3 spells CATSPGQGDGYTF. The CDR3 bases are TGTGCCACTAGCCCGGGACAGGGGGATGGCTACACCTTC.

This chain uses TRBV18 with TRBJ2-7, with TRBD1 matching 7 bases. The CDR3 spans 16 residues. V trimming: 3 bases; J trimming: 0 bases; junction bases outside the gene matches: 8. The germline CDR1 and CDR2 sequences are KGHSH and LQKENI. Here the CDR3 reads CASSPYRGRGSYEQYF. DNA of the CDR3: TGTGCCAGCTCACCCTACAGGGGAAGAGGCTCCTACGAGCAGTACTTC.